A single sample is the source of the 27 T cell receptor beta chains below, sequenced in a study of T cells expressing NK-cell markers. Each CDR3 protein gets one entry in TCRdb, which reprocessed the 5' RACE reads and gives no DNA. The table lists roughly 380,000 distinct CDR3 sequences. Material: blood T cells: a sorted CD56 or NKG2C T cell subset, CD4+ or CD8+ T cells, or bulk PBMC T cells (not recorded which). These receptors were collected from a man between 18 and 69 years old in good health.

The rearrangement links TRBV11-2 to TRBJ2-2. The germline V gene has CDR1 SGHAT and CDR2 FQNNGV. This CDR3 is 13 amino acids long. The CDR3 sequence: CASSHLSAGELFF.

The chain has TRBV20-1 and TRBJ2-3; the TCRdb call, TRBD1, lacks DNA for checking. Germline lookup yields CDR1 DFQATT and CDR2 SNEGSKA (reference sequence). This CDR3 is built from 15 residues. The CDR3 sequence is CSARDSGQGLDTQYF.

The chain recombines TRBV6-5 with TRBJ2-2. CDR1 and CDR2 (germline): MNHEY, SVGAGI. The CDR3 totals 15 residues. The chain's CDR3 is CASSSLGANTGELFF.

This chain uses TRBV6-4 with TRBJ2-1; as DNA is missing, the TRBD2 call by TCRdb cannot be tested. From germline, CDR1 is MRHNA and CDR2 SNTAGT. The CDR3 is 16 residues long. CDR3 protein: CASSVIAGAYYNEQFF.

The chain uses TRBV2 and TRBJ2-3; TCRdb's D call of TRBD1 is untestable without DNA. Germline lookup yields CDR1 SNHLY and CDR2 FYNNEI. This CDR3 contains 13 residues. CDR3: CAAQGWAQDTQYF.

This chain links TRBV6-1 with TRBJ1-4; TCRdb indicates TRBD1, and absent DNA this call remains unverified. The CDR3 covers 15 residues. Germline loops: CDR1 MNHNS, CDR2 SASEGT. The CDR3 reads CASRRRDRLSEKLFF.

This chain links TRBV18 with TRBJ2-1. CDR3 length equals 13 residues. Per germline, CDR1 KGHSH and CDR2 LQKENI. The chain's CDR3 is CASSTVVWVGQFF.

This sequence joins TRBV7-2 and TRBJ1-1; TCRdb picks TRBD1, but there is no DNA to check that call. This CDR3 is 17 amino acids long. CDR1 and CDR2 (germline): SGHTA, FQGNSA. CDR3 loop: CASSLRGARQGSLEAFF.

This sequence joins TRBV12-3 or TRBV12-4 and TRBJ2-2; the D call from TCRdb, TRBD1, cannot be confirmed without DNA. This CDR3 is 14 amino acids long. The CDR3 loop is CASSPGQTTGELFF.

This chain uses TRBV19 with TRBJ2-3; TCRdb's assignment of TRBD2 cannot be checked, as there is no DNA. CDR3 length: 14 residues. In germline, CDR1 is LNHDA, CDR2 SQIVND (reference sequence). The CDR3 sequence: CASSIDLAAPTQYF. Full variable domain (rest looked up from reference TRBV19 and TRBJ2-3): DGGITQSPKYLFRKEGQNVTLSCEQNLNHDAMYWYRQDPGQGLRLIYYSQIVNDFQKGDIAEGYSVSREKKESFPLTVTSAQKNPTAFYLCASSIDLAAPTQYFGPGTRLTVL.

This rearrangement joins TRBV6-5 to TRBJ2-5; TCRdb selects TRBD1, and the lack of DNA leaves this call unchecked. The germline V gene encodes CDR1 MNHEY and CDR2 SVGAGI. There are 13 residues in the CDR3. Here the CDR3 reads CASSYRGGETQYF.

The rearrangement uses TRBV5-1 and TRBJ2-3. The V gene's germline CDR1 is SGHRS and CDR2 YFSETQ. The CDR3 covers 15 residues. This CDR3 is CASSLSRGATDTQYF.

V usage is TRBV5-6 and J usage is TRBJ2-7; the D call from TCRdb, TRBD1, cannot be confirmed without DNA. Germline lookup yields CDR1 SGHDT and CDR2 YYEEEE. The CDR3 has 15 residues. The CDR3 here is CASSFFGTGSHEQYF.

The gene calls are TRBV2 and TRBJ2-1; TCRdb indicates TRBD2, and absent DNA this call remains unverified. The CDR3 consists of 16 residues. CDR1 SNHLY and CDR2 FYNNEI come from the germline V gene. The CDR3 here is CASTMEGTYSYNEQFF.

The chain is built from TRBV12-3 or TRBV12-4 and TRBJ1-6; TCRdb indicates TRBD1, and absent DNA this call remains unverified. The CDR3 has 16 amino acids. CDR3 protein: CASSSPMTGPNSPLHF.

The V call is TRBV7-9, the J call TRBJ2-1; TCRdb gives TRBD1 as the D gene, but with no DNA this cannot be confirmed. The CDR3 covers 16 residues. The V gene's germline CDR1 is SEHNR and CDR2 FQNEAQ (reference sequence). The CDR3 spells CASSLAGTGVRNEQFF.

This chain connects TRBV20-1 to TRBJ2-5; TCRdb gives TRBD1 as the D gene, but with no DNA this cannot be confirmed. This CDR3 region has 14 residues. CDR1 is DFQATT, CDR2 SNEGSKA, per germline (reference sequence). The CDR3 here is CSADRGGGGETQYF.

The chain combines TRBV15 with TRBJ2-5; absent DNA, TCRdb's TRBD2 call cannot be checked. From germline, CDR1 is LNHNV and CDR2 YYDKDF (reference sequence). The CDR3 spans 16 residues. This chain's CDR3 is CATSGTSGGAQETQYF.

This chain uses TRBV20-1 with TRBJ2-7; TCRdb picks TRBD2, but there is no DNA to check that call. The CDR3 is 12 amino acids. Germline CDR1 reads DFQATT; CDR2 reads SNEGSKA (reference sequence). The CDR3 reads CSASSQGRGQYF.

V usage is TRBV7-8 and J usage is TRBJ1-5; TCRdb names TRBD1, which stays unverified in the absence of DNA. Germline lookup yields CDR1 SGHVS and CDR2 FQNEAQ. The CDR3 has 16 amino acids. CDR3 amino acids: CASSLGAGGKHQPQHF.

The V gene is TRBV3-1, the J gene TRBJ2-7. The germline CDR1 and CDR2 sequences are LGHDT and YNNKEL (reference sequence). The CDR3 runs 13 residues. The CDR3 reads CASSLGRNYEQYF.

The gene calls are TRBV29-1 and TRBJ2-3; TCRdb's D call of TRBD2 is untestable without DNA. The CDR3 runs 14 residues. The germline V gene has CDR1 SQVTM and CDR2 ANQGSEA. This CDR3 reads CSVRNNRAPDTQYF.

The chain carries TRBV19 and TRBJ1-6; TCRdb's assignment of TRBD1 cannot be checked, as there is no DNA. Germline V gene data show CDR1 as LNHDA and CDR2 as SQIVND (reference sequence). This CDR3 is 15 amino acids long. The CDR3 spells CASSKGTESNSPLHF.

This CDR3 reads CASSLQIPNTEAFF. V and J are TRBV28 and TRBJ1-1. Germline CDR1 is MDHEN and CDR2 is SYDVKM. There are 14 residues in the CDR3.

This chain joins TRBV4-2 and TRBJ2-3; TCRdb returns TRBD2, unconfirmable since there is no DNA. CDR3 length equals 15 residues. Germline V gene sequence: CDR1 LGHNA, CDR2 YNFKEQ. The CDR3 loop is CASSLNWRYTDTQYF.

The V gene is TRBV9, the J gene TRBJ2-2; the D call from TCRdb, TRBD1, cannot be confirmed without DNA. CDR3 length: 16 residues. The germline V gene has CDR1 SGDLS and CDR2 YYNGEE. The CDR3: CASRPTGGPYTGELFF.

This chain links TRBV7-9 with TRBJ1-6; the TRBD1 assignment by TCRdb is unverifiable without DNA. The CDR3 length is 15 residues. Germline CDR1 reads SEHNR; CDR2 reads FQNEAQ (reference sequence). Here the CDR3 reads CASSLTAATGSPLHF.